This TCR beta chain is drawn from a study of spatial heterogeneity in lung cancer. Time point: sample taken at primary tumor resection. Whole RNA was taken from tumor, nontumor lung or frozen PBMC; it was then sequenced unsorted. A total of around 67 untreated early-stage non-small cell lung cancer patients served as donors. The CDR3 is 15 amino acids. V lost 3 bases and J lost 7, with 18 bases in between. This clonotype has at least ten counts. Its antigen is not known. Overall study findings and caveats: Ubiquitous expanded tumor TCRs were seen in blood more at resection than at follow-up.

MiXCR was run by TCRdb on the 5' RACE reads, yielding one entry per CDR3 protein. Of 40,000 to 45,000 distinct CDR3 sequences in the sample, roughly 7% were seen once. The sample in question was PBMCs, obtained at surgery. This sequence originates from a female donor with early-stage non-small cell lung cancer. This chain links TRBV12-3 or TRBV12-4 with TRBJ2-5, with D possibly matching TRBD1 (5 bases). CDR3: CASSLFSGAGATQYF. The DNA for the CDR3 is TGTGCCAGCAGTTTGTTCAGTGGCGCTGGGGCGACCCAGTACTTC.